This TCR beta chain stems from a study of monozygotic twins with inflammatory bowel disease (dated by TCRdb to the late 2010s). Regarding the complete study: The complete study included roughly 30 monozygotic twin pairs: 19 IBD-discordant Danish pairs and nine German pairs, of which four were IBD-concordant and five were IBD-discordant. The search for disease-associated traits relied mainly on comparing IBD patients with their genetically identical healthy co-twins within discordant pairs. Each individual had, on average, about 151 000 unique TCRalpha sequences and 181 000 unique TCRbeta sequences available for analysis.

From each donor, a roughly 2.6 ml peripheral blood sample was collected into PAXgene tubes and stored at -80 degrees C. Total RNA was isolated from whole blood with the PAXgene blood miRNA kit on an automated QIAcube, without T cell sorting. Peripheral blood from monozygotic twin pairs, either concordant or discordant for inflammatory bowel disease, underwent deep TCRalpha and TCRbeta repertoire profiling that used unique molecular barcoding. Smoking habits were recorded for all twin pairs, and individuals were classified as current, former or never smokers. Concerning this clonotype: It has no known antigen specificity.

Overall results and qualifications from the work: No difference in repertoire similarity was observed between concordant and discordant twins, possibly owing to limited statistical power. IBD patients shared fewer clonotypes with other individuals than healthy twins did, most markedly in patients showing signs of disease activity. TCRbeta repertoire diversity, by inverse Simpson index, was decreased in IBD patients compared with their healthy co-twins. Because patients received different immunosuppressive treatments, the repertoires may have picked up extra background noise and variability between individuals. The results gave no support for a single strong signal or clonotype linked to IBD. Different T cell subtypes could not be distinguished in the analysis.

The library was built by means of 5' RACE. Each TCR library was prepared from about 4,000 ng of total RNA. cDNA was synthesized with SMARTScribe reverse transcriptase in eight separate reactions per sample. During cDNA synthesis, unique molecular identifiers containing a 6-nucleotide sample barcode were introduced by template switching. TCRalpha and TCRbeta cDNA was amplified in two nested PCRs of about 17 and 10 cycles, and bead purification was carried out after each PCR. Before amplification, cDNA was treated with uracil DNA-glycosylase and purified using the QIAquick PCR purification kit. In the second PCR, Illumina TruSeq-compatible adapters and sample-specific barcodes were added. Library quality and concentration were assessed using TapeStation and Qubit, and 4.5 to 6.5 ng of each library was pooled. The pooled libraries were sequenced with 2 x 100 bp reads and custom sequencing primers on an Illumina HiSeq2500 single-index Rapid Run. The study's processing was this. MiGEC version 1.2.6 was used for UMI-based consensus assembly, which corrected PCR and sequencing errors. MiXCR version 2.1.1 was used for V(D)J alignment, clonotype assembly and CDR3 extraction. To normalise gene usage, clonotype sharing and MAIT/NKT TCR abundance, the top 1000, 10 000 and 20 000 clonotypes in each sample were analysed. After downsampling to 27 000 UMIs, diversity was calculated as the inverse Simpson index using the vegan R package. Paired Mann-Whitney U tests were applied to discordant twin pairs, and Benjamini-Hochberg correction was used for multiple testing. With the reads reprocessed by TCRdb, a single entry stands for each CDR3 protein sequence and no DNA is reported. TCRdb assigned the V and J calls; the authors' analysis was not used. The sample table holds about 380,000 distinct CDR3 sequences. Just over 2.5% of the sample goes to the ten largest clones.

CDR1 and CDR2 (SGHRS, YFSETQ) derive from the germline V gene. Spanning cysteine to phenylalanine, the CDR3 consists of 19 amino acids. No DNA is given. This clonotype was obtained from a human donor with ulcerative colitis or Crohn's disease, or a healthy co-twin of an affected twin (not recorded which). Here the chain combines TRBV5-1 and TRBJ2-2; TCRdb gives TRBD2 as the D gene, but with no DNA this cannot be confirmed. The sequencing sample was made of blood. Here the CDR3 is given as CASSQTQPGTPRGTGELFF.